The next 24 T cell receptor beta chains were all read from a single sample in a study of blood T cell repertoires in COVID-19. Profiling relied on immunoSEQ multiplex PCR, and the TCRdb table lists in-frame clones only, not all of them. The data contain roughly 93,000 clones, 87% of them seen just once; the ten biggest clones take up 0.85% to 1.3%. Sequenced sample: peripheral blood. Every receptor here comes from a human donor in a cohort sampled during active COVID-19.

The chain carries TRBV27 and TRBJ2-3, with TRBD2 matching over 10 bases. Germline trimming cut 4 bases from V and 4 bases from J; bases unmatched to any gene: 8. Germline V CDR1 and CDR2: MNHEY, SMNVEV (reference sequence). This CDR3 has 16 residues. In DNA form, the CDR3 reads TGTGCCAGCAGTTCCAGAGCGGGAGGGGTGTCAGATACGCAGTATTTT. Translation: CASSSRAGGVSDTQYF.

This clone was observed a handful of times. The chain uses TRBV10-1 and TRBJ2-1; D unresolved. The V end was cut by 4 bases, the J end by 15 bases, with 13 bases between. The CDR3 loop spans 11 amino acids. Germline loops: CDR1 WNHNN, CDR2 SYGVQD (reference sequence). The CDR3 DNA reads TGCGCCAGCAGTGGTAACGGTTTCCCGTTCTTC. Translating it yields CASSGNGFPFF.

The genes are TRBV7-2 and TRBJ2-1, with TRBD2 as a possible D gene (6 bases). Germline lookup yields CDR1 SGHTA and CDR2 FQGNSA. V lost 5 bases and J 7 bases, leaving 15 bases between the germline ends. This CDR3 region has 14 residues. This CDR3 reads CASSQPGTRNEQFF. In DNA form, the CDR3 reads TGTGCCAGCAGCCAGCCCGGGACTCGTAATGAGCAGTTCTTC. Based on the CDR3 plus reference TRBV7-2 and TRBJ2-1, the full variable domain is GAGVSQSPSNKVTEKGKDVELRCDPISGHTALYWYRQSLGQGLEFLIYFQGNSAPDKSGLPSDRFSAERTGGSVSTLTIQRTQQEDSAVYLCASSQPGTRNEQFFGPGTRLTVL.

The rearrangement links TRBV11-2 to TRBJ2-7; maybe TRBD1 (5 bases). Germline loops: CDR1 SGHAT, CDR2 FQNNGV. V lost 0 bases, J lost 0 bases, and 15 bases lay in between. The CDR3 contains 17 residues. This CDR3 reads CASSLDQRGTLSYEQYF. CDR3 nucleotides: TGTGCCAGCAGCTTAGATCAAAGGGGCACCCTCTCCTACGAGCAGTACTTC.

V is TRBV5-1 and J is TRBJ2-5; 13 positions match TRBD2. The trim removed 1 base at V and 6 bases at J, leaving 12 bases unmatched. Germline loops: CDR1 SGHRS, CDR2 YFSETQ. This CDR3 comprises 18 residues. CDR3 loop: CASSLMVDGTSGAKTQYF. In DNA form, the CDR3 reads TGCGCCAGCAGCTTGATGGTCGATGGGACTAGCGGGGCGAAGACCCAGTACTTC.

The CDR3 region is CASSDRDGANVLTF. As DNA, the CDR3 is TGTGCCAGCAGCGACAGGGATGGGGCCAACGTCCTGACTTTC. The gene calls are TRBV6-6 and TRBJ2-6, with TRBD1 matching 7 bases. Germline V gene data show CDR1 as MNHNY and CDR2 as SVGAGI (reference sequence). Trimming took 6 bases from V and 3 from J; bases not matched to a gene: 2. The CDR3 runs to 14 residues.

The chain has TRBV7-2 and TRBJ2-1; 7 nucleotides line up with TRBD2. Trimming removed 3 bases from V and 8 bases from J; junction bases left unmatched: 10. The CDR3 has 15 amino acids. Germline loops: CDR1 SGHTA, CDR2 FQGNSA. The CDR3 sequence is CASSFQDGRIDEQFF. The CDR3 coding sequence is TGTGCCAGCAGCTTCCAAGACGGGAGGATAGATGAGCAGTTCTTC.

This clone was observed a single time. The V and J genes are TRBV7-9 and TRBJ2-1; TRBD2 agrees at 8 bases. The CDR3 runs to 13 residues. Losses at the gene ends were 8 bases for V and 6 bases for J; bases not matched to a gene: 6. Germline values: CDR1 SEHNR, CDR2 FQNEAQ (reference sequence). The CDR3 here is CASASGSINEQFF. The CDR3 DNA sequence: TGTGCCAGCGCGAGCGGGAGTATCAATGAGCAGTTCTTC. Combining the CDR3 with reference TRBV7-9 and TRBJ2-1 gives the whole variable domain DTGVSQNPRHKITKRGQNVTFRCDPISEHNRLYWYRQTLGQGPEFLTYFQNEAQLEKSRLLSDRFSAERPKGSFSTLEIQRTEQGDSAMYLCASASGSINEQFFGPGTRLTVL.

This chain connects TRBV28 to TRBJ2-6, with D perhaps matching TRBD1 (6 bases). Between the trimmed V and J ends, which lost 7 bases and 0 bases, there was a span of 28 bases. Germline CDR1 and CDR2: MDHEN and SYDVKM. This CDR3 contains 21 residues. The CDR3 loop reads CASTLGPGFLTGLSGANVLTF. Written as DNA, the CDR3 is TGTGCCAGCACTTTGGGACCTGGGTTTCTGACAGGACTCTCTGGGGCCAACGTCCTGACTTTC.

This chain connects TRBV5-6 to TRBJ2-1; a possible D gene is TRBD1 (5 bases). The length of the CDR3 is 13 residues. The V and J ends lost 3 bases and 9 bases respectively, with 13 bases between them. Germline V gene lookup returns CDR1 SGHDT and CDR2 YYEEEE. The CDR3 loop reads CASSSLRVGEQFF. CDR3 DNA sequence: TGTGCCAGCAGCTCCCTCAGGGTTGGTGAGCAGTTCTTC.

The gene calls are TRBV5-4 and TRBJ2-5, with 8 bases that match TRBD1. Per germline, CDR1 SGHNT and CDR2 YYREEE (reference sequence). This CDR3 spans 15 amino acids. Losses at the gene ends were 3 bases for V and 4 bases for J; bases not matched to a gene: 8. The CDR3 DNA reads as TGTGCCAGCAGCTCGCGACAGGGGCGAATAGAGACCCAGTACTTC. Its translation: CASSSRQGRIETQYF.

This chain joins TRBV7-8 and TRBJ1-1; 8 nucleotides line up with TRBD1. The J segment lost 0 bases and the V segment lost 3 bases, leaving 6 bases of the junction unmatched. There are 16 residues in the CDR3. Per the germline V gene, CDR1 is SGHVS and CDR2 is FQNEAQ. The CDR3 region has the DNA TGTGCCAGCAGCTTCGGACAGGGCTCCCTGAACACTGAAGCTTTCTTT. The encoded protein is CASSFGQGSLNTEAFF. The whole variable domain, remainder taken from reference TRBV7-8 and TRBJ1-1, is GAGVSQSPRYKVAKRGQDVALRCDPISGHVSLFWYQQALGQGPEFLTYFQNEAQLDKSGLPSDRFFAERPEGSVSTLKIQRTQQEDSAVYLCASSFGQGSLNTEAFFGQGTRLTVV.

J is TRBJ2-7 and V is TRBV27, with TRBD2 matching over 7 bases. Trimming removed 5 bases from V and 6 bases from J; junction bases left unmatched: 10. CDR1 and CDR2 (germline): MNHEY, SMNVEV (reference sequence). The CDR3 loop spans 14 amino acids. The CDR3 nucleotides are TGTGCCAGCAGTCTACAAGCGGGACCGACCGAGCAGTACTTC. Protein: CASSLQAGPTEQYF.

J is TRBJ2-5 and V is TRBV2; 8 bases match TRBD1. With V trimmed by 6 bases and J by 2 bases, 2 bases remained unmatched. Germline CDR1 reads SNHLY; CDR2 reads FYNNEI. The CDR3 covers 13 residues. The CDR3 here is CASSRQGQETQYF. In DNA form, the CDR3 reads TGTGCCAGCAGCAGACAGGGGCAAGAGACCCAGTACTTC.

The chain joins TRBV2 to TRBJ1-2, with D possibly matching TRBD1 (5 bases). Trimming took 5 bases from V and 4 from J, leaving 8 bases between them. The CDR3 runs to 12 residues. The V gene's germline CDR1 is SNHLY and CDR2 FYNNEI. CDR3 nucleotide sequence: TGTGCCAGCAGTTCGACAGTCTATGGCTACACCTTC. Translation gives CASSSTVYGYTF. The whole variable domain, filled in from reference TRBV2 and TRBJ1-2, reads EPEVTQTPSHQVTQMGQEVILRCVPISNHLYFYWYRQILGQKVEFLVSFYNNEISEKSEIFDDQFSVERPDGSNFTLKIRSTKLEDSAMYFCASSSTVYGYTFGSGTRLTVV.

The chain carries TRBV29-1 and TRBJ2-2; 14 bases match TRBD2. Germline assignment: CDR1 SQVTM and CDR2 ANQGSEA. The V gene end was trimmed by 6 bases and the J gene end by 4 bases; junction bases not matched to a gene: 1. CDR3 length: 14 amino acids. The CDR3 region is CSVGLAGGTGELFF. For the CDR3, the DNA is TGCAGCGTCGGACTAGCGGGAGGCACCGGGGAGCTGTTTTTT.

V and J are TRBV10-2 and TRBJ2-1; 10 positions agree with TRBD2. CDR3 length: 18 amino acids. J gave up 3 bases and V 5 bases, and 13 bases lay outside the gene matches. Germline V lookup: CDR1 WSHSY, CDR2 SAAADI. CDR3 in amino acids: CASSTYGPTSGNYNEQFF. The CDR3 DNA sequence: TGCGCCAGCAGTACCTACGGGCCTACTAGCGGGAACTACAATGAGCAGTTCTTC.

This chain connects TRBV4-2 to TRBJ2-7, with D unclear. The CDR3 runs to 14 residues. Trimming cost V 0 bases and J 4 bases, with 10 bases left between them. Germline V gene sequence: CDR1 LGHNA, CDR2 YNFKEQ. The CDR3 nucleotides are TGTGCCAGCAGCCAAGATATCGAGGCGTACGAGCAGTACTTC. This sequence encodes CASSQDIEAYEQYF.

The rearrangement joins TRBV10-3 to TRBJ2-7, with D perhaps matching TRBD2 (5 bases). V lost 2 bases and J lost 7, with 9 bases in between. This CDR3 contains 12 residues. CDR1 and CDR2 (germline): ENHRY, SYGVKD. The chain's CDR3 is CAISERPGEQYF. CDR3 DNA: TGTGCCATCAGTGAGAGACCGGGAGAGCAGTACTTC.

The chain couples TRBV10-3 to TRBJ1-4; 7 bases align to TRBD1. V was pared by 3 bases and J by 7 bases, with 8 bases of the junction left unmatched. The CDR3 has 15 amino acids. Germline loops: CDR1 ENHRY, CDR2 SYGVKD. Here the CDR3 reads CAISDPTGRSEKLFF. DNA for the CDR3: TGTGCCATCAGTGACCCGACAGGGAGGAGTGAAAAACTGTTTTTT.

The rearrangement joins TRBV27 to TRBJ2-7, with D perhaps TRBD2 (6 bases). Germline CDR1 and CDR2: MNHEY and SMNVEV (reference sequence). This CDR3 comprises 13 residues. Trimming left V 5 bases short and J 1 base short, with 9 bases between. The CDR3 region is CASSPTRSYEQYF. CDR3 DNA sequence: TGTGCCAGCAGTCCGACTAGATCCTACGAGCAGTACTTC.

The rearrangement joins TRBV19 to TRBJ2-1; D remains ambiguous. Germline-derived CDR1 and CDR2 are LNHDA and SQIVND (reference sequence). Trimming removed 5 bases from V and 0 bases from J, with 8 bases in between. This CDR3 contains 14 residues. CDR3 bases: TGTGCCAGTAGTTGGAGTAGCTCCTACAATGAGCAGTTCTTC. This encodes CASSWSSSYNEQFF. The full variable domain, in which reference TRBV19 and TRBJ2-1 provide the parts outside the CDR3, is DGGITQSPKYLFRKEGQNVTLSCEQNLNHDAMYWYRQDPGQGLRLIYYSQIVNDFQKGDIAEGYSVSREKKESFPLTVTSAQKNPTAFYLCASSWSSSYNEQFFGPGTRLTVL.

The rearrangement joins TRBV10-1 to TRBJ2-2; the D gene is possibly TRBD2 (6 bases). This CDR3 comprises 15 residues. The V and J ends lost 1 base and 5 bases respectively, with 11 bases between them. Germline CDR1 reads WNHNN; CDR2 reads SYGVQD (reference sequence). CDR3 in DNA: TGCGCCAGCAGTGAGTTCGCCGGAGGGACCGGGGAGCTGTTTTTT. This gives the protein CASSEFAGGTGELFF.

The rearrangement links TRBV6-2 or TRBV6-3 to TRBJ2-2, with TRBD1 matching over 11 bases. V trimming: 5 bases; J trimming: 2 bases; junction bases outside the gene matches: 4. The germline CDR1 and CDR2 sequences are MNHEY and SVGEGT. The CDR3 contains 16 residues. The CDR3 region is CASSLGTGGNTGELFF. DNA for the CDR3: TGTGCCAGCAGTCTAGGGACAGGGGGTAACACCGGGGAGCTGTTTTTT.